This T cell receptor (beta chain) is drawn from a study of shared clonotypes between healthy human individuals. Points from the study as a whole: Among non-shared clonotypes, generation probabilities were lower than among those shared by all four donors.

Concerning this clone: Its antigen is as yet unknown.

Samples underwent the assay at deep level. Repertoires were generated with immunoSEQ multiplex PCR, while TCRdb's copy carries only in-frame clones and drops some. The sample records a few million clones, just over 90% being singletons. CDR1 is SEHNR, CDR2 FQNEAQ, per germline (reference sequence). With 3 bases clipped from V and 1 base from J, the junction kept 3 bases outside the gene matches. The CDR3 sequence is 15 residues long. The J gene is TRBJ2-3, the V gene TRBV7-9, with 8 bases identical to TRBD2. This receptor was taken from a man aged 18 to 29 in good health. Some clones in this sample may be carry-over from other donors' samples. The sample consisted of naive CD4+ T cells from PBMCs. As to subset: CD45RA+ positively selected. DNA for the CDR3: TGTGCCAGCAGCTTCGGGAGGGGAGGCACAGATACGCAGTATTTT. It specifies CASSFGRGGTDTQYF. The complete variable domain, with remaining parts taken from reference TRBV7-9 and TRBJ2-3, reads DTGVSQNPRHKITKRGQNVTFRCDPISEHNRLYWYRQTLGQGPEFLTYFQNEAQLEKSRLLSDRFSAERPKGSFSTLEIQRTEQGDSAMYLCASSFGRGGTDTQYFGPGTRLTVL.